The clone carrying this T cell receptor beta chain was observed a few times. The antigen is not known. The CDR3 contains 16 residues. Trimming removed 1 base from V and 1 base from J, with 13 bases in between. Germline CDR1 reads MGHRA; CDR2 reads YSYEKL. The sample originates from a study of T cell repertoires in cytomegalovirus infection. Each CDR3 protein is one row after TCRdb ran MiXCR on the reads. Of about 920,000 distinct CDR3 sequences in the sample, approximately 30% were seen once. The sequencing used cultured CD8+ T cells from PBMCs, collected from culture after CMV antigen stimulation. The chain combines TRBV4-1 with TRBJ1-1; perhaps TRBD1 as D (5 bases). The receptor was derived from a human donor in good health (CMV status not recorded). Some clones in this sample may be carry-over from other donors' samples. The CDR3 nucleotides read TGCGCCAGCAGCCAAGTACTAGGGGACGGGAACACTGAAGCTTTCTTT. Its protein is CASSQVLGDGNTEAFF.